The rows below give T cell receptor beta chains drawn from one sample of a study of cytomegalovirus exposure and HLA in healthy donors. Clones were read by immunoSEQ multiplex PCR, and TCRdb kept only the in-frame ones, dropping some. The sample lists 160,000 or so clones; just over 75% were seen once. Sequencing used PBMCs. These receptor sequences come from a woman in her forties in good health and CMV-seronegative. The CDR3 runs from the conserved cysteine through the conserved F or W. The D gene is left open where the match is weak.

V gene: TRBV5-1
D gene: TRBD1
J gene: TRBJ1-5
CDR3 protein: CASSSAPGQGGLAQHF

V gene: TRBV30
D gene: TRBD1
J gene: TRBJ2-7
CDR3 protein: CASSTGGAYEQYF

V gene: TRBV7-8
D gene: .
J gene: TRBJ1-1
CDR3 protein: CASRASEMNTEAFF

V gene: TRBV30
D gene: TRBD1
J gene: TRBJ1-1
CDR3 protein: CAWTYADRLNTEAFF

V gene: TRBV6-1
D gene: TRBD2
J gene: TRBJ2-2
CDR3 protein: CASSASSGGNTGELFF

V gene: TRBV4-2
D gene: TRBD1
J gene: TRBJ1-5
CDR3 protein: CASSPRNRGNSNQPQHF

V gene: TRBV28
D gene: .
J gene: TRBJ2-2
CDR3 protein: CASTVLAGELFF

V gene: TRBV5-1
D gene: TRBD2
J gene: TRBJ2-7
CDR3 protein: CASSSSPSGRFEQYF

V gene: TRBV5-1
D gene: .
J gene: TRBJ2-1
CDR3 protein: CASSLQGSNEQFF

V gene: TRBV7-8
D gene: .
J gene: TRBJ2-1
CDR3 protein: CASSFTGEQFF

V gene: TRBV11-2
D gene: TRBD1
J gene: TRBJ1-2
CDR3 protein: CASSTIGGTYGYTF

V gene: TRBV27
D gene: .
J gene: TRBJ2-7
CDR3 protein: CASRTGGVQYF

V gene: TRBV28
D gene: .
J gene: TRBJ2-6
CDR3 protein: CASEGRGLSGANVLTF

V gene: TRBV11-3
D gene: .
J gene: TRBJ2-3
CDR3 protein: CASSSGTDTQYF

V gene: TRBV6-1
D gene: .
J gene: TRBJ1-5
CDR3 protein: CASRRDSNQPQHF

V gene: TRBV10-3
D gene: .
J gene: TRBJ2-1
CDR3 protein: CAISTGHNEQFF

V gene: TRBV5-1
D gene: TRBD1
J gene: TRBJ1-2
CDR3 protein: CASSSTGSLLYGYTF

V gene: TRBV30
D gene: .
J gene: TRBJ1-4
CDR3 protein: CAWSPGRKNEKLFF

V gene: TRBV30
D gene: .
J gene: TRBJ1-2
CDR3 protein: CAWSRDSPYGYTF

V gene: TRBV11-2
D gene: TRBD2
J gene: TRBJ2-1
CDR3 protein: CASSPRTSGSWGGNEQFF

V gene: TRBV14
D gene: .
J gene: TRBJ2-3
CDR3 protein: CASSQGAGGYRSTDTQYF

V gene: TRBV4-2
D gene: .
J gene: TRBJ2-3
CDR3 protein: CASSLGASGPSTDTQYF

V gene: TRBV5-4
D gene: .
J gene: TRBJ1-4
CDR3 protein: CASSLRGGQEKLFF

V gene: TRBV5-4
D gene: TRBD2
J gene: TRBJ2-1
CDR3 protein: CASSLSGRGDNEQFF

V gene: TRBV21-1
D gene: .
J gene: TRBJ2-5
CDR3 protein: CASTPSEGWETQYF

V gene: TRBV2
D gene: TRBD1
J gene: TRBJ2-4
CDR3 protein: CASSVQGAENIQYF

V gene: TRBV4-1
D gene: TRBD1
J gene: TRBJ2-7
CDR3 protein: CASSQSRTGEEQYF

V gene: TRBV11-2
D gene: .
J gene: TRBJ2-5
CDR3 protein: CASSQVSETQYF

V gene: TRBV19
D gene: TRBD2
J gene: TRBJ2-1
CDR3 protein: CASSIDLPGLAAYNEQFF

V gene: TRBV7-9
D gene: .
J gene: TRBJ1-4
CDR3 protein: CASSLARGHEKLFF

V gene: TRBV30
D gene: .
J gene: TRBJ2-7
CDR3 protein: CAWSRSGYEQYF

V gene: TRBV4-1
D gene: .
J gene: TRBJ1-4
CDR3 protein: CASSQDGSLGGLFF

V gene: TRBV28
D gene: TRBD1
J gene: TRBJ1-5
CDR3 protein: CASSLPQGAMGRPQHF

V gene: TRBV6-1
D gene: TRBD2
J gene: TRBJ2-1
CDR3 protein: CASSGPGTRAQNEQFF

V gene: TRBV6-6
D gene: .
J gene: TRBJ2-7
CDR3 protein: CASSWEGDRYEQYF

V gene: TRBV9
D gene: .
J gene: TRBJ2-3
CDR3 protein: CASSPSPGTSDTQYF

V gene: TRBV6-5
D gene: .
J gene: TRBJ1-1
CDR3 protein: CASSYRQRNTEAFF

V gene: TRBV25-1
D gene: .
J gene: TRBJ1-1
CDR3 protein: CASSEVRVNTEAFF

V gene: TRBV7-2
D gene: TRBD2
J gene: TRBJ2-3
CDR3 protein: CASSLANSGIARDTQYF

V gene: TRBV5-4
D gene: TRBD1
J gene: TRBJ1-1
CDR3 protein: CASSQTGANTEAFF